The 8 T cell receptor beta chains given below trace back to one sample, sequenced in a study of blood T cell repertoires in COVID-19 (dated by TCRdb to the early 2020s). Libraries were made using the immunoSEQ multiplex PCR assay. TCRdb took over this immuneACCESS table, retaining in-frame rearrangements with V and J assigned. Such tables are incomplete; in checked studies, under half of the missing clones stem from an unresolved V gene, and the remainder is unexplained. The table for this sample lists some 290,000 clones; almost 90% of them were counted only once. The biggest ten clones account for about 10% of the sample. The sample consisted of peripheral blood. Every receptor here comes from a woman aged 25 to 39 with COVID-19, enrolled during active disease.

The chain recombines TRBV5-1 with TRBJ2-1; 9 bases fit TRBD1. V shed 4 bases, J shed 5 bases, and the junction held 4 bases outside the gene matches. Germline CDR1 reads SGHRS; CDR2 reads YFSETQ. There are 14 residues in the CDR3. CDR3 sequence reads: CASSTDRGDNEQFF. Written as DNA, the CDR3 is TGCGCCAGCAGCACGGACAGGGGAGACAATGAGCAGTTCTTC.

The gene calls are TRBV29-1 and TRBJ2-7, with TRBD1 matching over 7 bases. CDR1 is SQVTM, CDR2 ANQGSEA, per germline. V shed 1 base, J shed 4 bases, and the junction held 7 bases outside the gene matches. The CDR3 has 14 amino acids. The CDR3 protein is CSVEVVTGAYEQYF. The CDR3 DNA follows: TGCAGCGTTGAAGTGGTAACAGGGGCTTACGAGCAGTACTTC.

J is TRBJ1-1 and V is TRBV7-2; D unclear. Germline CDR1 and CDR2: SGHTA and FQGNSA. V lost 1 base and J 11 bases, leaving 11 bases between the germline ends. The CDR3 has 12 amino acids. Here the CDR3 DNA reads TGTGCCAGCAGCTTAGGGGCCGGGGAGGCTTTCTTT. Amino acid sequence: CASSLGAGEAFF.

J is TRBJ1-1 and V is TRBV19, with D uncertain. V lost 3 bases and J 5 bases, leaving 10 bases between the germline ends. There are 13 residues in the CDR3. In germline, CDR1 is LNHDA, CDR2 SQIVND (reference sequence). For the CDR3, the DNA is TGTGCCAGTAGTATGGTTACGGGAACTGAAGCTTTCTTT. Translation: CASSMVTGTEAFF. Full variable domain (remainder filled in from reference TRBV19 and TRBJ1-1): DGGITQSPKYLFRKEGQNVTLSCEQNLNHDAMYWYRQDPGQGLRLIYYSQIVNDFQKGDIAEGYSVSREKKESFPLTVTSAQKNPTAFYLCASSMVTGTEAFFGQGTRLTVV.

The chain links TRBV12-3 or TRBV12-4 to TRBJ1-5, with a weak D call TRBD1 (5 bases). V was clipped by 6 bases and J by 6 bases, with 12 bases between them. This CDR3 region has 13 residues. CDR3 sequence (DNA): TGTGCCAGCAGCCGGGGGTGGGGTCAGCCCCAGCATTTT. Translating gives CASSRGWGQPQHF.

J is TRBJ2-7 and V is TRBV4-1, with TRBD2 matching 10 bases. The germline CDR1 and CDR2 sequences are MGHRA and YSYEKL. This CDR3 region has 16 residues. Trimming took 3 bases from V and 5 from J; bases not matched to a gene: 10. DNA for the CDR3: TGCGCCAGCAGCCACCCCAGAGGGACTAGCGTCCACGAGCAGTACTTC. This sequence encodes CASSHPRGTSVHEQYF.

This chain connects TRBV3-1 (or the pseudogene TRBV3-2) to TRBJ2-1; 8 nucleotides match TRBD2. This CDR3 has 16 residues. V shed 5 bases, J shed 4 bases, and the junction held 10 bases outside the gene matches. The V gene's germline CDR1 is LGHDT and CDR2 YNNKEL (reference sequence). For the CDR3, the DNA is TGTGCCAGCAGCTTAAGACGGCTAGCGGGTTACAATGAGCAGTTCTTC. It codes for CASSLRRLAGYNEQFF.

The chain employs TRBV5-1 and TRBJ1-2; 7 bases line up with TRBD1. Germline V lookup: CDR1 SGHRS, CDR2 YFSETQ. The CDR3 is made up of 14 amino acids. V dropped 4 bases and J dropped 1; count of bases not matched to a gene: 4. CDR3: CASSQTGINYGYTF. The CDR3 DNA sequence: TGCGCCAGCAGCCAGACAGGGATTAACTATGGCTACACCTTC.